Reported below is one TCR beta chain. Its antigen is not identified. UMI-labeled 5' RACE TRB cDNA libraries were prepared from the cells. Using the 5' RACE reads, TCRdb records one entry per CDR3 protein without DNA. Listed are some 140,000 distinct CDR3 sequences; 0.41% falls within the top ten. Cells that were CD45RO-CCR7+CD27+CD95- constituted naive CD8+ T cells. This sample was included in a study of CXCR3-negative and CXCR3-positive naive CD8 T cells. From germline, CDR1 is SEHNR and CDR2 FQNEAQ (reference sequence). This CDR3 has 16 residues. Study-level points and caveats: Relative to memory CD8+ cells, whose diversity was much lower, both naive subsets had comparably high diversity. Comparison of naive CXCR3-negative and CXCR3-positive cells revealed similar TRBV-TRBJ usage, while memory cells differed. The TRB CDR3s that CXCR3-positive naive cells carried were more hydrophobic than those of CXCR3-negative naive cells.

V gene TRBV7-9 combines with J gene TRBJ2-2; absent DNA, TCRdb's TRBD1 call cannot be checked. Sequenced material: naive CXCR3+ CD8+ T cells from blood. Subset here: CD45RO-CCR7+CD27+CD95- naive CD8+ T cells expressing CXCR3 (TNR3+). This TCR was recovered from a human donor in good health. Some clones in this sample may be carry-over from other donors' samples. The chain's CDR3 is CASSLPTGTNTGELFF.